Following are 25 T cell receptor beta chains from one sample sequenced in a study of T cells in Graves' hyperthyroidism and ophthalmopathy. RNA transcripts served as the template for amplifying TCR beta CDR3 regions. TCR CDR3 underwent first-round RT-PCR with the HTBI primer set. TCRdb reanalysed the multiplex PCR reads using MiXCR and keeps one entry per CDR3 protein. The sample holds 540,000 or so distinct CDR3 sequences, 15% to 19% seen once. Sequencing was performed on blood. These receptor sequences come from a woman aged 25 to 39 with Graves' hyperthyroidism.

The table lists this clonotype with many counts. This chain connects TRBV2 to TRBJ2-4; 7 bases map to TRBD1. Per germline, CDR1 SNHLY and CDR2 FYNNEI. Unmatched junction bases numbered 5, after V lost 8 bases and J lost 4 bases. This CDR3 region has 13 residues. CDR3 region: CASWDSEKNIQYF. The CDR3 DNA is TGTGCCAGCTGGGACAGCGAAAAAAACATTCAGTACTTC. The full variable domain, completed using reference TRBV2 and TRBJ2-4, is EPEVTQTPSHQVTQMGQEVILRCVPISNHLYFYWYRQILGQKVEFLVSFYNNEISEKSEIFDDQFSVERPDGSNFTLKIRSTKLEDSAMYFCASWDSEKNIQYFGAGTRLSVL.

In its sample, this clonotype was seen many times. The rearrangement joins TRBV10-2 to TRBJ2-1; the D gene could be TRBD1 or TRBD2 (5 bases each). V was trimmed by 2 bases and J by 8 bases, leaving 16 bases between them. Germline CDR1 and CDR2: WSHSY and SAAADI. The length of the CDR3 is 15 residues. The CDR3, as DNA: TGCGCCAGCAGTGAGAGGAGTGAGGGGACCGATGAGCAGTTCTTC. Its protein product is CASSERSEGTDEQFF.

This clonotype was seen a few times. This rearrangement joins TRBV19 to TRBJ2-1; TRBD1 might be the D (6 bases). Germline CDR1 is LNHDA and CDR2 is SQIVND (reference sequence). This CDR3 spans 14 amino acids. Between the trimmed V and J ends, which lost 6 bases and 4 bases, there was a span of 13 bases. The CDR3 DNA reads TGTGCCAGTAGGTCATGGCAGGGGTACAATGAGCAGTTCTTC. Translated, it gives CASRSWQGYNEQFF.

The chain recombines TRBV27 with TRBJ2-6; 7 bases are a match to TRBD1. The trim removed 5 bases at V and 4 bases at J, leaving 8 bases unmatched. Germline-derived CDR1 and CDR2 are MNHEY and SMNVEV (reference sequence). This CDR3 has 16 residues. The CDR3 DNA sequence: TGTGCCAGCAGTGTCGGGACAGTCTCCGGGGCCAACGTCCTGACTTTC. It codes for CASSVGTVSGANVLTF.

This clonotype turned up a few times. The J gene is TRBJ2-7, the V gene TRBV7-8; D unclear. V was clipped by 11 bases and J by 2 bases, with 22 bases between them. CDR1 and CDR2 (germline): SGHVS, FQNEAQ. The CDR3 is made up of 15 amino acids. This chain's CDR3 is CAGNPLGGVTYEQYF. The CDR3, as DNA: TGTGCCGGTAACCCCCTGGGTGGGGTCACCTACGAGCAGTACTTC.

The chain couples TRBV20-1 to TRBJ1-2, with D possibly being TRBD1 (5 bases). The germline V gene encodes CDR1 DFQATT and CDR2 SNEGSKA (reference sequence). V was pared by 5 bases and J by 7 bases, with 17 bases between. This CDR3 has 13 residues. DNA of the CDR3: TGCAGTGCTCCGGGGCGGGGGATCAGTGGCTACACCTTC. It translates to CSAPGRGISGYTF.

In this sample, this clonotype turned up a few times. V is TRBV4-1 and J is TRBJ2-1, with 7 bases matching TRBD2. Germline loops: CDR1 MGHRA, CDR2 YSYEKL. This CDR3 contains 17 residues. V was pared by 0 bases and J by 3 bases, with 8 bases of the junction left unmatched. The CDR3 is CASSQDWRETFYNEQFF. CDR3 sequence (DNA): TGCGCCAGCAGCCAAGATTGGCGGGAGACCTTCTACAATGAGCAGTTCTTC.

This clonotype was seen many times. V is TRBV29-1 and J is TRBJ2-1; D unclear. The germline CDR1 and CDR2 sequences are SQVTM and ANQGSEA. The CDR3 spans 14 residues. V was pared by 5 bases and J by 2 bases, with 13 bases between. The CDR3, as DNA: TGCAGCGTTCCCGCTGGCCGTGCCTACAATGAGCAGTTCTTC. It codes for CSVPAGRAYNEQFF.

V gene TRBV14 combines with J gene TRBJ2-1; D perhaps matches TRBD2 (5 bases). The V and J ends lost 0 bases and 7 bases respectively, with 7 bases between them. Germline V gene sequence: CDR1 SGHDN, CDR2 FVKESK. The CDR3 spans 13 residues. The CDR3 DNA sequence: TGTGCCAGCAGCCAAGAGGTAGCGAATGAGCAGTTCTTC. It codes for CASSQEVANEQFF.

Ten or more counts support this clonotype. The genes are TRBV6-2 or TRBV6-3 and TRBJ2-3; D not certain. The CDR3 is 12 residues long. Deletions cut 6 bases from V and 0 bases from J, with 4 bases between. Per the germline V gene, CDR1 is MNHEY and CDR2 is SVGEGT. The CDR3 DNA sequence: TGTGCCAGCAGACGTAGCACAGATACGCAGTATTTT. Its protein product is CASRRSTDTQYF.

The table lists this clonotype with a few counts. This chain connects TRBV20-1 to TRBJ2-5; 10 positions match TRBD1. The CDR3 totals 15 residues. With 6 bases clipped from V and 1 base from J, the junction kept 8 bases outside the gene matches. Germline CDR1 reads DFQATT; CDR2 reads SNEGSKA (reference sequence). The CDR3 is CSAPRTGGLQETQYF. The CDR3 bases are TGCAGTGCACCCCGGACAGGGGGACTCCAAGAGACCCAGTACTTC.

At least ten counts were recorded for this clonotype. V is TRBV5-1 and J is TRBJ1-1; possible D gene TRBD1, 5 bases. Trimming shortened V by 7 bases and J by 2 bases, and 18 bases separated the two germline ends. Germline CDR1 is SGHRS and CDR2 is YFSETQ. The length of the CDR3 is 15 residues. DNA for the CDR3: TGCGCCAGCCACGGAGGGGAACTTCGAAACACTGAAGCTTTCTTT. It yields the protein CASHGGELRNTEAFF.

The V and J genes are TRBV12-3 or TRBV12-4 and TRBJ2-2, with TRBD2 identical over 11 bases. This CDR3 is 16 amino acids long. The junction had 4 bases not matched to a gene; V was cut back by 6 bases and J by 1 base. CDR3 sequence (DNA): TGTGCCAGCAGGAAGCTAGCGGGAGGGAACACCGGGGAGCTGTTTTTT. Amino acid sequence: CASRKLAGGNTGELFF.

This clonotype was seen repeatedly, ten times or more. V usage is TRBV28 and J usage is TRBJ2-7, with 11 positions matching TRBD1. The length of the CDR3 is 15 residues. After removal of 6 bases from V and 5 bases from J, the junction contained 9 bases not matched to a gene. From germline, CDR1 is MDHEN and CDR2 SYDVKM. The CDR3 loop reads CASSRTGGGIDEQYF. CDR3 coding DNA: TGTGCCAGCAGCCGGACAGGGGGCGGTATAGACGAGCAGTACTTC.

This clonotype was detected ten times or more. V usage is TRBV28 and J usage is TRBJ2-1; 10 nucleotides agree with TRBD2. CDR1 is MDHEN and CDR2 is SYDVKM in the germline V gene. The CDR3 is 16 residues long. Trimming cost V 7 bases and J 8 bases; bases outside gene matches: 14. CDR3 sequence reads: CASTLTGSGGLDEQFF. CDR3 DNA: TGTGCCAGCACCCTAACGGGTAGCGGGGGGTTGGATGAGCAGTTCTTC. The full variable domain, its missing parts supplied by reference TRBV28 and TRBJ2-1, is DVKVTQSSRYLVKRTGEKVFLECVQDMDHENMFWYRQDPGLGLRLIYFSYDVKMKEKGDIPEGYSVSREKKERFSLILESASTNQTSMYLCASTLTGSGGLDEQFFGPGTRLTVL.

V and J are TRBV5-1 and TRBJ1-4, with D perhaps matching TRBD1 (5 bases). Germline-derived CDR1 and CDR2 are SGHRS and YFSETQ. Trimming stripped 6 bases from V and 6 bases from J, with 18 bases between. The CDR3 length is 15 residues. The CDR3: CASTRLGQPDEKLFF. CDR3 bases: TGCGCCAGCACCAGATTAGGACAACCGGATGAAAAACTGTTTTTT. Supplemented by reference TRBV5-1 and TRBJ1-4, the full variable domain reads KAGVTQTPRYLIKTRGQQVTLSCSPISGHRSVSWYQQTPGQGLQFLFEYFSETQRNKGNFPGRFSGRQFSNSRSEMNVSTLELGDSALYLCASTRLGQPDEKLFFGSGTQLSVL.

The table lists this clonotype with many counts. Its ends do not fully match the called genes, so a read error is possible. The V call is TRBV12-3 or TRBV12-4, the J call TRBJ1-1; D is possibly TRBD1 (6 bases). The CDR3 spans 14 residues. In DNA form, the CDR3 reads TGTGCCAGCAGTCTAGCAGGGGTTTTCTATTTAGCTTTCTTT. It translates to CASSLAGVFYLAFF.

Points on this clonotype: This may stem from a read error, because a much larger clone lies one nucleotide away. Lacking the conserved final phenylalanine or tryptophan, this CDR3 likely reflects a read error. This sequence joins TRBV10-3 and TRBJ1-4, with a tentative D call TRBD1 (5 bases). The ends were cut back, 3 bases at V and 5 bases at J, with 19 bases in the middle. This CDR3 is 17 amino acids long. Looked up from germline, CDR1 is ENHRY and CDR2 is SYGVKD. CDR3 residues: CAISDPRGDSGNEKLFL. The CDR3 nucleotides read TGTGCCATCAGTGACCCCCGAGGTGACAGTGGGAATGAAAAACTGTTTTTA.

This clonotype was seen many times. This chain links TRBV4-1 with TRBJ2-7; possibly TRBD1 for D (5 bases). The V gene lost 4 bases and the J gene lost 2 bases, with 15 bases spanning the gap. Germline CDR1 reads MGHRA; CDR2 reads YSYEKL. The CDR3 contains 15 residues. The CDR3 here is CASSPTSGQPYEQYF. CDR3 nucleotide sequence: TGCGCCAGCAGCCCCACTTCAGGGCAACCCTACGAGCAGTACTTC.

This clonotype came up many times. The CDR3 DNA is TGTGCCAGTGGACCATACGGGACAGGGGGGTTAACCGAAGCTTTCTTT. This codes for CASGPYGTGGLTEAFF. The rearrangement links TRBV28 to TRBJ1-1, with 11 bases fitting TRBD1. Germline CDR1 MDHEN, CDR2 SYDVKM. The CDR3 contains 16 residues. The J segment lost 8 bases and the V segment lost 9 bases, leaving 17 bases of the junction unmatched.

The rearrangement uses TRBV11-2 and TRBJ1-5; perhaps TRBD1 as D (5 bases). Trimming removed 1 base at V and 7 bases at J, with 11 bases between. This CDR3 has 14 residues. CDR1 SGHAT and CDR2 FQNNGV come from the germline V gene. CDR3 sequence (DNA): TGTGCCAGCAGCTTAGGGCCCCAGGGCCAGCCCCAGCATTTT. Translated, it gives CASSLGPQGQPQHF.

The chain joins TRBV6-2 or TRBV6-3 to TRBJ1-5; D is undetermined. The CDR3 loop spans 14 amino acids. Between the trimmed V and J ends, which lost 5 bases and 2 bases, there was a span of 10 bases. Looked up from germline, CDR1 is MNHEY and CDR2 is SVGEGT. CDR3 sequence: CASSRYSGNQPQHF. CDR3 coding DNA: TGTGCCAGCAGTAGATATAGCGGCAATCAGCCCCAGCATTTT.

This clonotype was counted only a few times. The CDR3 reads CASSIRGGINTEAFF. For the CDR3, the DNA is TGTGCCAGTAGTATCAGGGGTGGTATTAACACTGAAGCTTTCTTT. V and J are TRBV19 and TRBJ1-1, with D tentatively TRBD1 (6 bases). V was clipped by 3 bases and J by 2 bases, with 13 bases between them. Germline CDR1 reads LNHDA; CDR2 reads SQIVND (reference sequence). There are 15 residues in the CDR3.

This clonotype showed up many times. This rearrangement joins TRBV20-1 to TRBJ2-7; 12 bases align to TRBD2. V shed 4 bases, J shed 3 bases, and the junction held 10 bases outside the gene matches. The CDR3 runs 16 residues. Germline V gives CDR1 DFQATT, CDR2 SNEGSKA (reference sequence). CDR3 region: CSATVQTSGRSYEQYF. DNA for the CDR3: TGCAGTGCTACCGTACAGACTAGCGGGAGAAGCTACGAGCAGTACTTC.

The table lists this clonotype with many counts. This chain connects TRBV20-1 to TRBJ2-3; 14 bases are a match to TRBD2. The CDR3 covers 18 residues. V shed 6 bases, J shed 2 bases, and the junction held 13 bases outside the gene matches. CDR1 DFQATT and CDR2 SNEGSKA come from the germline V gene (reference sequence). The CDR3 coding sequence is TGCAGTGCCAAGGGACTAGCGGGAGTAGAGTCGTACACAGATACGCAGTATTTT. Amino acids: CSAKGLAGVESYTDTQYF.